A single sample is the source of the 9 T cell receptor beta chains below, sequenced in a study of blood T cell repertoires in COVID-19. Measured with immunoSEQ multiplex PCR; TCRdb has only the in-frame clones, and not every one. This sample has about 130,000 clones; approximately 77% occur once, and the top ten carry 20%. The sequencing sample was made of peripheral blood. These receptors originate from a man older than 75 with acute or convalescent COVID-19.

This clone was seen many times. The CDR3 loop is CASSSPGTGMYEQYF. CDR3 DNA: TGTGCCAGCAGCTCCCCCGGGACAGGGATGTACGAGCAGTACTTC. The rearrangement joins TRBV7-9 to TRBJ2-7; TRBD1 aligns across 9 bases. This CDR3 is built from 15 residues. Germline values: CDR1 SEHNR, CDR2 FQNEAQ (reference sequence). V lost 4 bases to trimming and J lost 4 bases; unmatched junction nucleotides: 8.

This clone occurred once. The V gene is TRBV5-5, the J gene TRBJ1-5; D is uncertain. Trimming cost V 1 base and J 0 bases, with 8 bases left between them. CDR1 SGHKS and CDR2 YYEKEE come from the germline V gene (reference sequence). The CDR3 has 15 residues. CDR3 DNA: TGTGCCAGCAGCTTGTCCGACTATAGCAATCAGCCCCAGCATTTT. This encodes CASSLSDYSNQPQHF.

The chain has TRBV18 and TRBJ2-7; 10 bases match TRBD1. Losses at the gene ends were 3 bases for V and 2 bases for J; bases not matched to a gene: 10. The germline gives CDR1 KGHSH, CDR2 LQKENI. CDR3 length equals 17 residues. The CDR3 region has the DNA TGTGCCAGCTCACCGGGACAGGGGAAAAGAGGGACCTACGAGCAGTACTTC. It is translated as CASSPGQGKRGTYEQYF.

The chain carries TRBV5-1 and TRBJ2-1; D remains unclear. The ends were cut back, 0 bases at V and 3 bases at J, with 13 bases in the middle. The CDR3 has 16 amino acids. The germline gives CDR1 SGHRS, CDR2 YFSETQ. The CDR3 sequence is CASSLGDLGYYNEQFF. CDR3 nucleotides: TGCGCCAGCAGCTTGGGTGACTTAGGTTACTACAATGAGCAGTTCTTC. Full variable domain (rest looked up from reference TRBV5-1 and TRBJ2-1): KAGVTQTPRYLIKTRGQQVTLSCSPISGHRSVSWYQQTPGQGLQFLFEYFSETQRNKGNFPGRFSGRQFSNSRSEMNVSTLELGDSALYLCASSLGDLGYYNEQFFGPGTRLTVL.

The chain is built from TRBV28 and TRBJ2-7; D is perhaps TRBD1 (7 bases). Germline lookup yields CDR1 MDHEN and CDR2 SYDVKM. The CDR3 consists of 14 residues. V was pared by 6 bases and J by 6 bases, with 18 bases between. As DNA, the CDR3 is TGTGCCAGCAGATCCGACAGGGACTGGGGCGAGCAGTACTTC. Its protein product is CASRSDRDWGEQYF.

J is TRBJ2-1 and V is TRBV27; 10 nucleotides line up with TRBD2. The V gene end was trimmed by 6 bases and the J gene end by 5 bases; junction bases not matched to a gene: 13. This CDR3 region has 17 residues. CDR1 MNHEY and CDR2 SMNVEV come from the germline V gene (reference sequence). The CDR3 DNA follows: TGTGCCAGCAGACTTTGGGCTAGCGGGGGAGCCAACAATGAGCAGTTCTTC. Protein sequence: CASRLWASGGANNEQFF.

V usage is TRBV10-3 and J usage is TRBJ2-1; no clear D. Trimming took off 2 bases at V and 4 bases at J, with 9 bases between the two ends. Germline CDR1 and CDR2: ENHRY and SYGVKD. This CDR3 has 14 residues. The DNA of the CDR3 is TGTGCCATCAGTGAGGGGCTTATGTACAATGAGCAGTTCTTC. Translated: CAISEGLMYNEQFF.

This clone has more than one count but fewer than ten. This sequence joins TRBV24-1 and TRBJ2-2; 10 bases align to TRBD1. CDR1 and CDR2 from the germline V gene are KGHDR and SFDVKD. V shed 3 bases, J shed 5 bases, and the junction held 5 bases outside the gene matches. The CDR3 sequence is 16 residues long. The CDR3 bases are TGTGCCACCAGTGATCCAGGACAGGGGGGGACCGGGGAGCTGTTTTTT. This gives the protein CATSDPGQGGTGELFF.

The V gene is TRBV4-1, the J gene TRBJ1-1; 9 bases align to TRBD1. Germline V gene lookup returns CDR1 MGHRA and CDR2 YSYEKL. V lost 2 bases, J lost 3 bases, and 7 bases stayed unmatched. The CDR3 covers 16 residues. DNA of the CDR3: TGCGCCAGCAGCCAATACCACGGGACAGGGCACACTGAAGCTTTCTTT. It specifies CASSQYHGTGHTEAFF.